This T cell receptor beta chain was recorded in a study of identical twins. With V trimmed by 5 bases and J by 0 bases, 5 bases remained unmatched. The CDR3 extends over 15 amino acids. Germline CDR1 reads SGHVS; CDR2 reads FNYEAQ. TCRdb analysed the 5' RACE reads with MiXCR anew, one entry per CDR3 protein. The sample consists of hundreds of thousands of distinct CDR3 sequences, more than 9% of them appearing once. This sample also belongs to another study, concerning yellow fever vaccine responses in identical twins.

J is TRBJ2-3 and V is TRBV7-6; 7 positions match TRBD1. Sample: PBMCs. The clonotype comes from a woman between 18 and 29 years old in good health. The CDR3 reads CASSPTGSSTDTQYF. Written as DNA, the CDR3 is TGTGCCAGCAGCCCGACAGGGTCCAGCACAGATACGCAGTATTTT.